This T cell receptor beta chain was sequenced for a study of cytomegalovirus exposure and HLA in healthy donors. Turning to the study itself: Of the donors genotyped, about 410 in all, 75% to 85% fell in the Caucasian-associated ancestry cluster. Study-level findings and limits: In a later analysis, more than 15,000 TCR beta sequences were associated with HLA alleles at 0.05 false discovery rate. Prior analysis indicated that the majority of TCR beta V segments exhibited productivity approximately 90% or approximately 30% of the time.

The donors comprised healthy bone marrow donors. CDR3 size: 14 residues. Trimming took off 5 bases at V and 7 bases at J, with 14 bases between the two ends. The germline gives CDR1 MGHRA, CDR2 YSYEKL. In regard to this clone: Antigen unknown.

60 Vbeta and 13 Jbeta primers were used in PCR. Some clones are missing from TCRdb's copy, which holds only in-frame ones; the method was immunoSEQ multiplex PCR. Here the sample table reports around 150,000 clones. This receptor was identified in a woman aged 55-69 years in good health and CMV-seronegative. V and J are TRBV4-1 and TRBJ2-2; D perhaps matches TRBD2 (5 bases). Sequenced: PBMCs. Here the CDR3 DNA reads TGCGCCAGCAGCACGAGAGGGTCGAACGGGGAGCTGTTTTTT. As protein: CASSTRGSNGELFF.